The 20 T cell receptor beta chains below all came from one sample that was sequenced in a study of cytomegalovirus exposure and HLA in healthy donors. The PCR was carried out with 60 Vbeta primers and 13 Jbeta primers. Generated by immunoSEQ multiplex PCR, the TCRdb table keeps only in-frame clones and is missing some. The sample lists fewer than 130,000 clones, 74% seen once, with approximately 2.5% in the top ten. The specimen sequenced was PBMCs. These receptors were obtained from a man aged 50-60 years in good health and CMV-seropositive.

Only one count was recorded for this clone. The rearrangement uses TRBV5-1 and TRBJ1-6; D not resolved. Per the germline V gene, CDR1 is SGHRS and CDR2 is YFSETQ. This CDR3 has 15 residues. Deletions cut 4 bases from V and 8 bases from J, with 16 bases between. The CDR3 DNA follows: TGCGCCAGCAGCCCTCTCCCCGGGATTGATTCACCCCTCCACTTT. Protein product: CASSPLPGIDSPLHF.

The V and J genes are TRBV19 and TRBJ2-3, with 12 bases lining up with TRBD2. The V gene end was trimmed by 4 bases and the J gene end by 3 bases; junction bases not matched to a gene: 14. The CDR3 contains 19 residues. Germline V gene sequence: CDR1 LNHDA, CDR2 SQIVND (reference sequence). As DNA, the CDR3 is TGTGCCAGTAGTACCGGCCGGGCTAGCGGGGGGGCCTTGACAGATACGCAGTATTTT. This translates into CASSTGRASGGALTDTQYF.

This chain joins TRBV14 and TRBJ2-2; D gene unclear. There are 16 residues in the CDR3. CDR1 and CDR2 from the germline V gene are SGHDN and FVKESK. V lost 1 base, J lost 6 bases, and 15 bases lay in between. Here the CDR3 DNA reads TGTGCCAGCAGCCAAGCGAATCAACTTAAAGCCGGGGAGCTGTTTTTT. Translation gives CASSQANQLKAGELFF.

The chain is built from TRBV5-1 and TRBJ1-5; a weak D match, TRBD1 (6 bases). V was cut by 2 bases and J by 1 base, with 13 bases left in between. The CDR3 has 16 residues. Per germline, CDR1 SGHRS and CDR2 YFSETQ. DNA of the CDR3: TGCGCCAGCAGCTTTGATAGAGGACAGAGCAATCAGCCCCAGCATTTT. Translation gives CASSFDRGQSNQPQHF.

The J gene is TRBJ2-7, the V gene TRBV2; weak D call: TRBD1 (6 bases). The CDR3 has 15 amino acids. The germline CDR1 and CDR2 sequences are SNHLY and FYNNEI. Trimming shortened V by 7 bases and J by 3 bases, and 19 bases separated the two germline ends. The chain's CDR3 is CASTPRTERLYEQYF. The CDR3 region has the DNA TGTGCCAGCACTCCCCGGACAGAACGACTCTACGAGCAGTACTTC. The whole variable domain, remainder taken from reference TRBV2 and TRBJ2-7, is EPEVTQTPSHQVTQMGQEVILRCVPISNHLYFYWYRQILGQKVEFLVSFYNNEISEKSEIFDDQFSVERPDGSNFTLKIRSTKLEDSAMYFCASTPRTERLYEQYFGPGTRLTVT.

V gene TRBV6-1 combines with J gene TRBJ1-2; 10 nucleotides match TRBD1. The CDR3 is made up of 14 amino acids. After removal of 0 bases from V and 6 bases from J, the junction contained 1 base not matched to a gene. CDR1 and CDR2 from the germline V gene are MNHNS and SASEGT. CDR3 DNA sequence: TGTGCCAGCAGTGAAGCTGGGACAGGGGATGGCTACACCTTC. Its translation is CASSEAGTGDGYTF.

This sequence joins TRBV11-3 and TRBJ2-1, with 11 bases lining up with TRBD2. J lost 3 bases, V lost 3 bases, and 7 bases had no gene match. The CDR3 is 17 residues long. The germline gives CDR1 SGHNT, CDR2 YENEEA. In DNA form, the CDR3 reads TGTGCCAGCAGCTTCCACCCGACTAGCGGGGTCTACAATGAGCAGTTCTTC. This gives the protein CASSFHPTSGVYNEQFF. The complete variable domain, with remaining parts taken from reference TRBV11-3 and TRBJ2-1, reads EAGVVQSPRYKIIEKKQPVAFWCNPISGHNTLYWYLQNLGQGPELLIRYENEEAVDDSQLPKDRFSAERLKGVDSTLKIQPAELGDSAVYLCASSFHPTSGVYNEQFFGPGTRLTVL.

Points on this clone: This same CDR3 is encoded by further DNA sequences in the sample. The J gene is TRBJ2-2, the V gene TRBV18; the match to TRBD1 covers 8 bases. Per germline, CDR1 KGHSH and CDR2 LQKENI. V lost 3 bases to trimming and J lost 4 bases; unmatched junction nucleotides: 4. This CDR3 is built from 15 residues. This CDR3 is CASSPGQGGTGELFF. In DNA form, the CDR3 reads TGTGCCAGCTCACCCGGACAGGGTGGCACCGGGGAGCTGTTTTTT.

This clone has just one count. The chain carries TRBV5-1 and TRBJ1-2, with 7 bases that match TRBD1. V shed 4 bases and J 2 bases; nucleotides not matched to a gene: 8. CDR1 is SGHRS and CDR2 is YFSETQ in the germline V gene. CDR3 length: 15 amino acids. For the CDR3, the DNA is TGCGCCAGCAGCCCACAAGCAGGGGGGAACTATGGCTACACCTTC. Translation: CASSPQAGGNYGYTF.

This clone was observed a single time. The CDR3 nucleotides are TGCGCCAGCAGCATCGACAGCTCTGGAAACACCATATATTTT. Translated: CASSIDSSGNTIYF. This chain joins TRBV5-1 and TRBJ1-3, with D possibly matching TRBD1 (5 bases). This CDR3 is 14 amino acids long. In germline, CDR1 is SGHRS, CDR2 YFSETQ. Trimming shortened V by 4 bases and J by 0 bases, and 8 bases separated the two germline ends. The complete variable domain, with remaining parts taken from reference TRBV5-1 and TRBJ1-3, reads KAGVTQTPRYLIKTRGQQVTLSCSPISGHRSVSWYQQTPGQGLQFLFEYFSETQRNKGNFPGRFSGRQFSNSRSEMNVSTLELGDSALYLCASSIDSSGNTIYFGEGSWLTVV.

As to this clone: This likely comes from a read error, as the CDR3 has no conserved phenylalanine or tryptophan at its end. The chain has TRBV4-1 and TRBJ1-2; D not certain. CDR1 and CDR2 from the germline V gene are MGHRA and YSYEKL. Trimming left V 1 base short and J 0 bases short, with 6 bases between. The CDR3 consists of 14 residues. In DNA form, the CDR3 reads TGCGCCAGCAGCCAAGTCGGAGCTAACTATGGCTACACCCTC. Its protein is CASSQVGANYGYTL.

This clone was recorded only once. The chain couples TRBV5-8 to TRBJ1-4, with D maybe TRBD1 (6 bases). V lost 0 bases and J lost 5, with 14 bases in between. Germline CDR1 reads SGHTS; CDR2 reads YDEGEE. This CDR3 is built from 16 residues. The CDR3 loop reads CASSLAPQGVNEKLFF. CDR3 nucleotides: TGTGCCAGCAGCTTGGCCCCACAGGGAGTAAATGAAAAACTGTTTTTT. The variable domain in full, completed from reference TRBV5-8 and TRBJ1-4, reads EAGVTQSPTHLIKTRGQQATLRCSPISGHTSVYWYQQALGLGLQFLLWYDEGEERNRGNFPPRFSGRQFPNYSSELNVNALELEDSALYLCASSLAPQGVNEKLFFGSGTQLSVL.

V gene TRBV6-1 combines with J gene TRBJ1-5; D gene ambiguous. Trimming pared 7 bases from V and 3 bases from J, leaving 13 bases between. The CDR3 is 14 residues long. Germline V gene data show CDR1 as MNHNS and CDR2 as SASEGT. The CDR3 region is CASKLDGYNQPQHF. The CDR3 DNA reads TGTGCCAGCAAGCTAGACGGATACAATCAGCCCCAGCATTTT.

This sequence joins TRBV6-1 and TRBJ2-1; D might be TRBD2 (5 bases). CDR1 is MNHNS and CDR2 is SASEGT in the germline V gene. CDR3 length: 13 amino acids. Trimming removed 8 bases from V and 8 bases from J, with 16 bases in between. CDR3 in amino acids: CASGGMAADEQFF. The CDR3 DNA reads as TGTGCCAGCGGAGGCATGGCGGCGGATGAGCAGTTCTTC.

This rearrangement joins TRBV21-1 to TRBJ2-1; TRBD2 is taken as the D call from the table, unchecked against the DNA. TRBV21-1 is labeled a pseudogene. The CDR3 has 22 amino acids. The CDR3 coding sequence is TGTGCCAGCAGCAAACCTGATTGGACTAGCGGGACAACAACGGAGGGCTACAATGAGCAGTTCTTC. Translating it yields CASSKPDWTSGTTTEGYNEQFF.

This sequence joins TRBV10-1 and TRBJ1-1; D may be TRBD1 (5 bases). The V gene lost 2 bases and the J gene lost 4 bases, with 14 bases spanning the gap. This CDR3 has 15 residues. CDR1 WNHNN and CDR2 SYGVQD come from the germline V gene (reference sequence). The CDR3 reads CASSERVGGTTEAFF. CDR3 nucleotides: TGCGCCAGCAGTGAGAGGGTAGGAGGGACCACTGAAGCTTTCTTT.

This clone was seen more than once but under ten times. The V gene is TRBV5-5, the J gene TRBJ1-5; D not certain. V lost 1 base to trimming and J lost 2 bases, with 13 bases between them. Germline CDR1 is SGHKS and CDR2 is YYEKEE (reference sequence). The CDR3 runs 16 residues. The CDR3 region is CASSLLGVGGNQPQHF. The CDR3 nucleotides are TGTGCCAGCAGCTTGCTCGGGGTCGGCGGCAATCAGCCCCAGCATTTT.

The V gene is TRBV9, the J gene TRBJ1-3; 7 positions agree with TRBD1. Germline V CDR1 and CDR2: SGDLS, YYNGEE. The CDR3 extends over 17 amino acids. Trimming removed 7 bases from V and 0 bases from J; junction bases left unmatched: 13. This chain's CDR3 is CASLLDRDLSSGNTIYF. CDR3 DNA: TGTGCCAGCCTTCTAGACAGGGACCTCTCCTCTGGAAACACCATATATTTT.

A single count supports this clone. V is TRBV4-2 and J is TRBJ2-7, with 9 bases lining up with TRBD1. V lost 1 base to trimming and J lost 5 bases; unmatched junction nucleotides: 6. CDR3 size: 15 residues. Germline V lookup: CDR1 LGHNA, CDR2 YNFKEQ. DNA for the CDR3: TGTGCCAGCAGCCAAGGACAGGGGGAAGTGGACGAGCAGTACTTC. The encoded protein is CASSQGQGEVDEQYF.

CDR3 coding DNA: TGTGCCTGGAGCCTGGGACTAGCGGGAGAGACCCAGTACTTC. This codes for CAWSLGLAGETQYF. V gene TRBV30 combines with J gene TRBJ2-5; TRBD2 aligns across 12 bases. CDR3 size: 14 residues. Germline-derived CDR1 and CDR2 are GTSNPN and SVGIG (reference sequence). J lost 4 bases, V lost 3 bases, and 3 bases had no gene match.